One sample yielded the 30 T cell receptor beta chains listed below, sequenced in a study of OX40 agonist ivuxolimab in advanced cancers. Sequenced by immunoSEQ multiplex PCR; TCRdb stores in-frame clones only, minus some. The sample shows around 100,000 clones, more than 95% of them seen only once. Sequences were derived from CD4+ or CD8+ T cells sorted from blood, sampled in a trial of the OX40 agonist ivuxolimab. All receptors derive from an adult with an advanced solid tumor such as melanoma, head and neck, liver or kidney cancer.

Worth noting for this clone: This sample also contains other DNA sequences that code for the same CDR3. As DNA, the CDR3 is TGCGCCAGCAGTCCTGGGACAGGCAGCTACGAGCAGTACTTC. This gives the protein CASSPGTGSYEQYF. V and J are TRBV4-3 and TRBJ2-7, with 8 bases identical to TRBD1. The CDR3 sequence is 14 residues long. The germline gives CDR1 LGHNA, CDR2 YSLEER. The V segment lost 6 bases and the J segment 3 bases; nucleotides outside the gene matches: 7.

J is TRBJ2-7 and V is TRBV2; D is undetermined. The CDR3 covers 15 residues. V dropped 1 base and J dropped 0 bases, with 10 bases sitting between them. Germline CDR1 is SNHLY and CDR2 is FYNNEI. The CDR3 DNA is TGTGCCAGCAGTGAAGGGGCGGCTCTCTCCTACGAGCAGTACTTC. Translating gives CASSEGAALSYEQYF.

This clone came up once. The chain links TRBV7-6 to TRBJ2-7; D gene uncertain. Germline V gene lookup returns CDR1 SGHVS and CDR2 FNYEAQ. The length of the CDR3 is 14 residues. Trimming removed 5 bases from V and 6 bases from J, with 17 bases in between. CDR3 coding DNA: TGTGCCAGCAGCACCCCGGCCCTCTCCGCCGAGCAGTACTTC. Translation: CASSTPALSAEQYF.

This chain connects TRBV28 to TRBJ2-5; 9 positions match TRBD1. The CDR3 spans 14 residues. The germline CDR1 and CDR2 sequences are MDHEN and SYDVKM. Unmatched junction bases numbered 11, after V lost 10 bases and J lost 5 bases. CDR3 region: CATRHRGLVETQYF. The CDR3 coding sequence is TGTGCCACCAGACACAGGGGGCTCGTGGAGACCCAGTACTTC.

The V and J genes are TRBV28 and TRBJ2-7; 8 positions match TRBD1. The CDR3 runs 16 residues. CDR1 is MDHEN, CDR2 SYDVKM, per germline. The V gene end was trimmed by 2 bases and the J gene end by 7 bases; junction bases not matched to a gene: 13. The CDR3 DNA sequence: TGTGCCAGCAGTTTAGAGGACAGGGCCAGGGGGTGTGAGCAGTACTTC. Translated: CASSLEDRARGCEQYF.

The J gene is TRBJ1-1, the V gene TRBV25-1; TRBD1 might be the D (5 bases). V lost 7 bases and J 3 bases, leaving 18 bases between the germline ends. This CDR3 is built from 15 residues. Germline CDR1 reads MGHDK; CDR2 reads SYGVNS. The CDR3 reads CASTPWVDSDTEAFF. The DNA for the CDR3 is TGTGCCAGCACCCCCTGGGTCGACAGCGACACTGAAGCTTTCTTT. Full variable domain (rest looked up from reference TRBV25-1 and TRBJ1-1): EADIYQTPRYLVIGTGKKITLECSQTMGHDKMYWYQQDPGMELHLIHYSYGVNSTEKGDLSSESTVSRIRTEHFPLTLESARPSHTSQYLCASTPWVDSDTEAFFGQGTRLTVV.

The chain joins TRBV5-1 to TRBJ1-1; D is perhaps TRBD1 (6 bases). The CDR3 loop spans 14 amino acids. Trimming left V 0 bases short and J 1 base short, with 7 bases between. From germline, CDR1 is SGHRS and CDR2 YFSETQ. The CDR3 is CASSLAGQNTEAFF. The CDR3 region has the DNA TGCGCCAGCAGCTTGGCGGGACAGAACACTGAAGCTTTCTTT.

The chain employs TRBV30 and TRBJ1-2; D unresolved. V lost 0 bases and J 7 bases, leaving 9 bases between the germline ends. The CDR3 consists of 12 residues. Germline loops: CDR1 GTSNPN, CDR2 SVGIG (reference sequence). The CDR3 sequence is CAWSVNGVGYTF. The CDR3 DNA follows: TGTGCCTGGAGTGTGAATGGTGTTGGCTACACCTTC.

J is TRBJ2-7 and V is TRBV6-5, with 10 bases identical to TRBD2. This CDR3 region has 16 residues. The V gene end was trimmed by 2 bases and the J gene end by 2 bases; junction bases not matched to a gene: 6. CDR1 is MNHEY, CDR2 SVGAGI, per germline. This CDR3 reads CASSYGSGRGAYEQYF. The CDR3 nucleotides are TGTGCCAGCAGTTACGGGAGCGGGAGGGGAGCCTACGAGCAGTACTTC.

The V call is TRBV27, the J call TRBJ1-4, with 7 bases fitting TRBD1. The ends lost 7 bases at V and 7 bases at J; junction bases unmatched: 9. CDR3 length equals 14 residues. Germline-derived CDR1 and CDR2 are MNHEY and SMNVEV (reference sequence). CDR3 protein: CASTQGGGGEKLFF. The CDR3 DNA reads as TGTGCCAGCACCCAGGGGGGGGGTGGTGAAAAACTGTTTTTT. Using reference TRBV27 and TRBJ1-4 for the parts outside the CDR3, the full variable domain is EAQVTQNPRYLITVTGKKLTVTCSQNMNHEYMSWYRQDPGLGLRQIYYSMNVEVTDKGDVPEGYKVSRKEKRNFPLILESPSPNQTSLYFCASTQGGGGEKLFFGSGTQLSVL.

The V call is TRBV27, the J call TRBJ2-5; 9 bases are a match to TRBD1. Unmatched junction bases numbered 11, after V lost 4 bases and J lost 5 bases. The CDR3 sequence is 16 residues long. From germline, CDR1 is MNHEY and CDR2 SMNVEV (reference sequence). CDR3 sequence: CASSSPFGTGLETQYF. CDR3 bases: TGTGCCAGCAGTTCTCCGTTCGGGACAGGGCTGGAGACCCAGTACTTC.

This sequence joins TRBV4-3 and TRBJ1-1; D is unresolved. Germline V gives CDR1 LGHNA, CDR2 YSLEER. Trimming left V 0 bases short and J 11 bases short, with 16 bases between. This CDR3 is 14 amino acids long. CDR3 sequence: CASSQDAGAHEAFF. In DNA, the CDR3 is TGCGCCAGCAGCCAAGATGCCGGCGCCCATGAGGCTTTCTTT.

The chain combines TRBV7-8 with TRBJ2-1; D perhaps matches TRBD1 (6 bases). Germline V CDR1 and CDR2: SGHVS, FQNEAQ. The CDR3 sequence is 15 residues long. V shed 5 bases and J shed 7 bases, with 18 bases lying between them. The CDR3 loop is CASSTTAGTRNEQFF. The CDR3 nucleotides are TGTGCCAGCAGCACTACAGCCGGGACACGTAATGAGCAGTTCTTC.

This clone has just one count. V gene TRBV27 combines with J gene TRBJ2-3; D is ambiguous. The V and J ends lost 0 bases and 4 bases respectively, with 11 bases between them. The CDR3 is made up of 15 amino acids. Looked up from germline, CDR1 is MNHEY and CDR2 is SMNVEV (reference sequence). The CDR3 spells CASSLSYGFADTQYF. CDR3 bases: TGTGCCAGCAGTTTATCATATGGGTTTGCAGATACGCAGTATTTT.

The J gene is TRBJ2-3, the V gene TRBV5-4; 12 bases are a match to TRBD2. This CDR3 spans 15 amino acids. After removal of 5 bases from V and 4 bases from J, the junction contained 5 bases not matched to a gene. Germline V lookup: CDR1 SGHNT, CDR2 YYREEE (reference sequence). The CDR3 DNA reads TGTGCCAGCAGGAACCTAGCGGGGGGGGCAGATACGCAGTATTTT. It encodes CASRNLAGGADTQYF.

The rearrangement links TRBV19 to TRBJ2-3; D gene uncertain. This CDR3 is 15 amino acids long. Looked up from germline, CDR1 is LNHDA and CDR2 is SQIVND (reference sequence). Between the trimmed V and J ends, which lost 0 bases and 2 bases, there was a span of 9 bases. For the CDR3, the DNA is TGTGCCAGTAGTATAGATCTGGGTCTCACAGATACGCAGTATTTT. Its translation is CASSIDLGLTDTQYF.

V gene TRBV5-6 combines with J gene TRBJ2-1, with 8 bases lining up with TRBD1. Germline V gives CDR1 SGHDT, CDR2 YYEEEE. Losses at the gene ends were 4 bases for V and 3 bases for J; bases not matched to a gene: 6. CDR3 length: 15 amino acids. The CDR3 sequence is CASSPDREFYNEQFF. Written as DNA, the CDR3 is TGTGCCAGCAGCCCGGACAGGGAGTTCTACAATGAGCAGTTCTTC.

The genes are TRBV7-6 and TRBJ2-2; 8 bases are shared with TRBD2. Per germline, CDR1 SGHVS and CDR2 FNYEAQ. CDR3 length equals 13 residues. Trimming removed 5 bases from V and 6 bases from J; junction bases left unmatched: 2. For the CDR3, the DNA is TGTGCCAGCAGCCCCGGGGGGGCCGGGGAGCTGTTTTTT. Amino acids: CASSPGGAGELFF.

This chain uses TRBV9 with TRBJ2-2; no clear D gene. CDR3 length: 12 residues. V was shortened by 4 bases and J by 6 bases, with 7 bases between the two germline ends. Germline CDR1 reads SGDLS; CDR2 reads YYNGEE. Here the CDR3 DNA reads TGTGCCAGCAGCTTTAGGGCCGGGGAGCTGTTTTTT. This translates into CASSFRAGELFF.

The chain combines TRBV19 with TRBJ2-2; the D gene is possibly TRBD1 (6 bases). This CDR3 contains 14 residues. Germline CDR1 LNHDA, CDR2 SQIVND (reference sequence). Between the trimmed V and J ends, which lost 7 bases and 1 base, there was a span of 10 bases. The CDR3 loop reads CASNWDMNTGELFF. DNA of the CDR3: TGTGCCAGTAATTGGGACATGAACACCGGGGAGCTGTTTTTT. Based on the CDR3 plus reference TRBV19 and TRBJ2-2, the full variable domain is DGGITQSPKYLFRKEGQNVTLSCEQNLNHDAMYWYRQDPGQGLRLIYYSQIVNDFQKGDIAEGYSVSREKKESFPLTVTSAQKNPTAFYLCASNWDMNTGELFFGEGSRLTVL.

The chain recombines TRBV7-9 with TRBJ2-5, with no clear D. Between the trimmed V and J ends, which lost 4 bases and 3 bases, there was a span of 21 bases. The CDR3 totals 17 residues. The germline V gene has CDR1 SEHNR and CDR2 FQNEAQ (reference sequence). CDR3 sequence reads: CASSSPKGWAPEETQYF. The CDR3 bases are TGTGCCAGCAGCTCCCCCAAGGGTTGGGCCCCCGAAGAGACCCAGTACTTC.

This chain connects TRBV27 to TRBJ2-1, with TRBD2 matching over 7 bases. The CDR3 runs to 15 residues. Looked up from germline, CDR1 is MNHEY and CDR2 is SMNVEV (reference sequence). The junction had 9 bases not matched to a gene; V was cut back by 4 bases and J by 6 bases. CDR3 bases: TGTGCCAGCAGTTCCCTTGGGGGGAGGGTCAATGAGCAGTTCTTC. Amino acid sequence: CASSSLGGRVNEQFF.

The rearrangement uses TRBV6-5 and TRBJ1-2; 7 positions match TRBD1. This CDR3 has 13 residues. V was pared by 7 bases and J by 4 bases, with 6 bases of the junction left unmatched. Looked up from germline, CDR1 is MNHEY and CDR2 is SVGAGI. The CDR3 DNA sequence: TGTGCCAGCAACGACCGGGACAGCTATGGCTACACCTTC. This translates into CASNDRDSYGYTF.

This rearrangement joins TRBV4-3 to TRBJ2-7; perhaps TRBD1 as D (6 bases). V was shortened by 0 bases and J by 1 base, with 13 bases between the two germline ends. The CDR3 runs to 16 residues. Germline V lookup: CDR1 LGHNA, CDR2 YSLEER. This chain's CDR3 is CASSQEGRQGSYEQYF. CDR3 DNA: TGCGCCAGCAGCCAAGAAGGACGGCAGGGGTCCTACGAGCAGTACTTC.

This clone was detected once. This chain links TRBV27 with TRBJ1-3; D is undetermined. Trimming cost V 5 bases and J 4 bases, with 9 bases left between them. CDR1 is MNHEY, CDR2 SMNVEV, per germline (reference sequence). This CDR3 region has 13 residues. The DNA of the CDR3 is TGTGCCAGCAGTCCCCTTACCGGAAACACCATATATTTT. Translated: CASSPLTGNTIYF.

The V and J genes are TRBV6-6 and TRBJ2-1, with D hard to call. Trimming cost V 2 bases and J 5 bases, with 7 bases left between them. The CDR3 is 13 amino acids. Germline CDR1 and CDR2: MNHNY and SVGAGI (reference sequence). CDR3 in DNA: TGTGCCAGCAGTTACCTAGAAAACAATGAGCAGTTCTTC. Encoded protein: CASSYLENNEQFF.

The CDR3 nucleotides read TGTGCCAGCAGCGGGGACAGGGGAATCCATGGCTACACCTTC. Encoded protein: CASSGDRGIHGYTF. The chain recombines TRBV5-4 with TRBJ1-2; TRBD1 aligns across 10 bases. V lost 4 bases, J lost 6 bases, and 6 bases stayed unmatched. CDR1 and CDR2 (germline): SGHNT, YYREEE (reference sequence). The CDR3 is 14 amino acids.

A single count supports this clone. The rearrangement uses TRBV27 and TRBJ2-7; tentative D call: TRBD2 (5 bases). CDR1 is MNHEY, CDR2 SMNVEV, per germline (reference sequence). The V gene lost 7 bases and the J gene lost 2 bases, with 12 bases spanning the gap. The CDR3 covers 13 residues. DNA of the CDR3: TGTGCCAGCACCACGGGATCTACCTACGAGCAGTACTTC. As protein: CASTTGSTYEQYF.

This chain joins TRBV7-3 and TRBJ2-1, with TRBD2 as a possible D gene (6 bases). This CDR3 comprises 14 residues. The germline CDR1 and CDR2 sequences are SGHTA and FQGTGA. Trimming shortened V by 6 bases and J by 7 bases, and 16 bases separated the two germline ends. CDR3 in amino acids: CASSSWEDGNEQFF. The CDR3 nucleotides are TGTGCCAGCAGTTCTTGGGAGGATGGGAATGAGCAGTTCTTC. Full variable domain (remainder filled in from reference TRBV7-3 and TRBJ2-1): GAGVSQTPSNKVTEKGKYVELRCDPISGHTALYWYRQSLGQGPEFLIYFQGTGAADDSGLPNDRFFAVRPEGSVSTLKIQRTERGDSAVYLCASSSWEDGNEQFFGPGTRLTVL.

The chain couples TRBV7-2 to TRBJ1-1; D is unresolved. Trimming took off 3 bases at V and 1 base at J, with 6 bases between the two ends. The CDR3 runs to 13 residues. The V gene's germline CDR1 is SGHTA and CDR2 FQGNSA. The CDR3 DNA reads as TGTGCCAGCAGCTTGGGCAGGAACACTGAAGCTTTCTTT. Translated, it gives CASSLGRNTEAFF. Using reference TRBV7-2 and TRBJ1-1 for the parts outside the CDR3, the full variable domain is GAGVSQSPSNKVTEKGKDVELRCDPISGHTALYWYRQSLGQGLEFLIYFQGNSAPDKSGLPSDRFSAERTGGSVSTLTIQRTQQEDSAVYLCASSLGRNTEAFFGQGTRLTVV.